The TCR beta chain described here comes from a study of T-cell reconstitution after alpha-beta-depleted transplantation in children. This clonotype has only one observation. Its specificity is unknown. Findings of the study overall: Fresh T-cell production supplied most of the T-cell counts and diversity seen one year after transplant.

Molecular barcoding with unique molecular identifiers was used for the TCRbeta library. TCRdb re-called the PCR reads with MiXCR, one entry per CDR3 protein. Of 250,000 to 400,000 distinct CDR3 sequences listed, 23% are singletons. V gave up 9 bases and J gave up 6 bases; unmatched junction bases: 34. CDR1 MNHEY and CDR2 SMNVEV come from the germline V gene (reference sequence). This CDR3 is 22 amino acids long. This receptor was identified in a male patient younger than 18 who had a stem cell transplant for acute lymphoblastic leukemia, so the T cells may come from the graft donor. The sample was PBMCs, mostly from graft donor cells, taken 180 days after TCRalphabeta/CD19-depleted stem cell transplant. V and J are TRBV27 and TRBJ2-1; 8 positions agree with TRBD2. The CDR3 DNA is TGTGCCAGGAAGTCTAGAGGCAGGAAGAGGCGGGAGGCTGGGGTTGGGAGCAATGAGCAGTTCTTC. Translation gives CARKSRGRKRREAGVGSNEQFF.